The 26 T cell receptor beta chains given below trace back to one sample, sequenced in a study of blood T cells in healthy people across ages. The use of a sample-barcoded 5' primer and a J-beta primer mix characterized a second PCR of about 6 to 11 cycles. TCRdb re-called the 5' RACE reads with MiXCR, one entry per CDR3 protein. In the table there are approximately 880,000 distinct CDR3 sequences, roughly 50% of which are singletons. Sample: blood. These receptor sequences come from a man aged 30 to 45 in good health.

The chain has TRBV5-1 and TRBJ2-7, with D possibly matching TRBD1 (5 bases). The J call could be wrong; TRBJ2-5 is a better fit for the DNA end. This CDR3 is 14 amino acids long. Germline V gives CDR1 SGHRS, CDR2 YFSETQ. The CDR3 region is CASSRLGAGETQYF. DNA of the CDR3: TGCGCCAGCAGCCGTCTAGGGGCTGGGGAGACCCAGTACTTC.

In this sample, this clonotype turned up once. The chain is built from TRBV28 and TRBJ1-1; 9 bases line up with TRBD1. The V segment lost 5 bases and the J segment 1 base; nucleotides outside the gene matches: 11. CDR3 length equals 17 residues. The V gene's germline CDR1 is MDHEN and CDR2 SYDVKM. The CDR3 loop reads CASSGGTGRGTNTEAFF. CDR3 DNA: TGTGCCAGCAGTGGGGGGACAGGGCGGGGTACGAACACTGAAGCTTTCTTT.

This clonotype was found a few times. Here the CDR3 reads CASSQEGTRDQPQHF. CDR3 coding DNA: TGTGCCAGCAGCCAAGAGGGGACCCGGGATCAGCCCCAGCATTTT. V is TRBV4-2 and J is TRBJ1-5; a possible D gene is TRBD1 (5 bases). Germline CDR1 reads LGHNA; CDR2 reads YNFKEQ. V was clipped by 0 bases and J by 5 bases, with 11 bases between them. The CDR3 extends over 15 amino acids.

This clonotype appeared once. The rearrangement joins TRBV5-1 to TRBJ1-5; 8 positions match TRBD1. V lost 4 bases to trimming and J lost 3 bases; unmatched junction nucleotides: 12. Germline V gene data show CDR1 as SGHRS and CDR2 as YFSETQ. This CDR3 is built from 17 residues. CDR3 in DNA: TGCGCCAGCAGCCCTAACCGGGGACAGGACGACAATCAGCCCCAGCATTTT. It specifies CASSPNRGQDDNQPQHF.

This clonotype occurred a few times. The gene calls are TRBV9 and TRBJ1-1; no reliable D call. The CDR3 has 13 amino acids. The germline gives CDR1 SGDLS, CDR2 YYNGEE. Between the trimmed V and J ends, which lost 0 bases and 11 bases, there was a span of 14 bases. The CDR3 nucleotides read TGTGCCAGCAGCGTAGGCGACGGCCAGGAGGCTTTCTTT. The encoded protein is CASSVGDGQEAFF.

This rearrangement joins TRBV6-1 to TRBJ2-4; the D call may be TRBD1 or TRBD2 (5 bases each). The tail of the sequence fits TRBJ2-7 better, so the J call may be wrong. This CDR3 region has 14 residues. The germline gives CDR1 MNHNS, CDR2 SASEGT. CDR3 bases: TGTGCCAGCAGTGCTGGGACCTTATTCTACGAGCAGTACTTC. Its translation is CASSAGTLFYEQYF.

The chain is built from TRBV5-1 and TRBJ2-3; TRBD2 matches at 10 bases. J gave up 4 bases and V 7 bases, and 3 bases lay outside the gene matches. Germline V lookup: CDR1 SGHRS, CDR2 YFSETQ. This CDR3 is built from 13 residues. This chain's CDR3 is CASQAGGSDTQYF. In DNA, the CDR3 is TGCGCCAGCCAAGCGGGGGGGTCAGATACGCAGTATTTT.

This chain uses TRBV20-1 with TRBJ1-2, with 7 bases aligning to TRBD1. Losses at the gene ends were 4 bases for V and 2 bases for J; bases not matched to a gene: 4. The CDR3 spans 13 residues. Germline V gene sequence: CDR1 DFQATT, CDR2 SNEGSKA (reference sequence). CDR3 DNA: TGCAGTGCTACTACAGGGGTCAACTATGGCTACACCTTC. It is translated as CSATTGVNYGYTF.

This clonotype was picked up one time. A much larger clone lies a single base off, so this may be a read error. The genes are TRBV18 and TRBJ2-7; 8 bases line up with TRBD2. The CDR3 covers 16 residues. The germline V gene encodes CDR1 KGHSH and CDR2 LQKENI. This CDR3 is CASTPSRGGLSYEQYF. The CDR3 nucleotides read TGTGCCAGCACACCGTCTCGCGGGGGGCTGAGCTACGAGCAGTACTTC.

The sample holds many counts of this clonotype. The gene calls are TRBV27 and TRBJ2-5, with 8 bases lining up with TRBD2. Germline values: CDR1 MNHEY, CDR2 SMNVEV (reference sequence). This CDR3 is 15 amino acids long. V shed 4 bases, J shed 5 bases, and the junction held 9 bases outside the gene matches. The CDR3: CASSSTSAVHETQYF. DNA for the CDR3: TGTGCCAGCAGTTCGACTAGCGCGGTTCATGAGACCCAGTACTTC.

V is TRBV5-6 and J is TRBJ2-5, with D perhaps assigned TRBD1 or TRBD2 (5 bases each). V lost 2 bases and J lost 4, with 12 bases in between. CDR1 and CDR2 from the germline V gene are SGHDT and YYEEEE. This CDR3 region has 14 residues. CDR3 DNA sequence: TGTGCCAGCAGCTTTAACACGGGGACAGAGACCCAGTACTTC. Translated, it gives CASSFNTGTETQYF.

The rearrangement uses TRBV11-3 and TRBJ2-7; tentatively, D is TRBD2 (5 bases). The tail of the sequence fits TRBJ2-5 better, so the J call may be wrong. CDR3 length: 14 residues. CDR1 and CDR2 from the germline V gene are SGHNT and YENEEA. DNA of the CDR3: TGTGCCAGCAGCTTAGAGAGAGGGAAAGAGACCCAGTACTTC. It codes for CASSLERGKETQYF.

The V call is TRBV29-1, the J call TRBJ2-1; the match to TRBD1 covers 8 bases. CDR1 and CDR2 from the germline V gene are SQVTM and ANQGSEA. The junction had 9 bases not matched to a gene; V was cut back by 7 bases and J by 7 bases. The CDR3 is made up of 13 amino acids. CDR3 coding DNA: TGCAGCGCCCCGGGACAGGTTAGGAATGAGCAGTTCTTC. Translating it yields CSAPGQVRNEQFF.

This chain connects TRBV4-3 to TRBJ1-2; 7 bases map to TRBD1. The germline CDR1 and CDR2 sequences are LGHNA and YSLEER. The CDR3 loop spans 14 amino acids. V dropped 8 bases and J dropped 4; count of bases not matched to a gene: 10. CDR3 residues: CASVETGKGYGYTF. The CDR3 bases are TGCGCCAGCGTGGAGACAGGGAAGGGCTATGGCTACACCTTC.

The J gene is TRBJ1-4, the V gene TRBV3-1; 10 bases map to TRBD1. The CDR3 spans 15 residues. The germline V gene has CDR1 LGHDT and CDR2 YNNKEL (reference sequence). With V trimmed by 5 bases and J by 8 bases, 8 bases remained unmatched. CDR3 residues: CASSKGTGVWEKLFF. CDR3 DNA sequence: TGTGCCAGCAGCAAGGGGACAGGGGTATGGGAAAAACTGTTTTTT.

The chain has TRBV12-3 or TRBV12-4 and TRBJ2-1; D tentatively reads TRBD1 or TRBD2 (6 bases each). The CDR3 loop spans 14 amino acids. Trimming removed 6 bases at V and 6 bases at J, with 15 bases between. CDR3: CASSRGPGGNEQFF. The DNA of the CDR3 is TGTGCCAGCAGCCGGGGGCCGGGCGGCAATGAGCAGTTCTTC.

This clonotype was observed a handful of times. The chain has TRBV20-1 and TRBJ2-1; the D is unclear. The CDR3 runs 12 residues. The germline V gene encodes CDR1 DFQATT and CDR2 SNEGSKA (reference sequence). V lost 3 bases to trimming and J lost 9 bases, with 12 bases between them. The CDR3 loop reads CSARADPLEQFF. As DNA, the CDR3 is TGCAGTGCTAGGGCCGACCCCCTTGAGCAGTTCTTC.

This clonotype has ten or more counts. V gene TRBV12-3 or TRBV12-4 combines with J gene TRBJ2-1; D gene unclear. The CDR3 consists of 13 residues. V was cut by 6 bases and J by 0 bases, with 6 bases left in between. The CDR3 bases are TGTGCCAGCAGACAGAGCTCCTACAATGAGCAGTTCTTC. It codes for CASRQSSYNEQFF.

The table lists this clonotype with a few counts. This chain joins TRBV29-1 and TRBJ2-3; D may be TRBD2 (6 bases). The V gene's germline CDR1 is SQVTM and CDR2 ANQGSEA. The CDR3 runs to 14 residues. V was trimmed by 6 bases and J by 2 bases, leaving 15 bases between them. CDR3 amino acids: CSVGAGPFTDTQYF. The CDR3, as DNA: TGCAGCGTAGGCGCGGGACCTTTCACAGATACGCAGTATTTT.

The rearrangement joins TRBV20-1 to TRBJ2-5, with a weak D call TRBD1 (6 bases). Germline V gene data show CDR1 as DFQATT and CDR2 as SNEGSKA (reference sequence). This CDR3 has 13 residues. V was pared by 0 bases and J by 11 bases, with 16 bases between. CDR3 sequence: CSARDQGDNEQYF. CDR3 DNA: TGCAGTGCTAGAGACCAAGGGGACAATGAGCAGTACTTC.

This chain connects TRBV2 to TRBJ2-1; 13 bases are shared with TRBD2. The CDR3 runs to 15 residues. V lost 6 bases, J lost 9 bases, and 8 bases stayed unmatched. The germline V gene encodes CDR1 SNHLY and CDR2 FYNNEI. This CDR3 is CASRALAGGPGEQFF. CDR3 nucleotide sequence: TGTGCCAGCAGGGCACTAGCGGGGGGGCCAGGTGAGCAGTTCTTC. The full variable domain, in which reference TRBV2 and TRBJ2-1 provide the parts outside the CDR3, is EPEVTQTPSHQVTQMGQEVILRCVPISNHLYFYWYRQILGQKVEFLVSFYNNEISEKSEIFDDQFSVERPDGSNFTLKIRSTKLEDSAMYFCASRALAGGPGEQFFGPGTRLTVL.

This chain links TRBV4-1 with TRBJ2-2; 7 bases agree with TRBD2. The CDR3 has 15 amino acids. V trimming: 1 base; J trimming: 7 bases; junction bases outside the gene matches: 6. Germline V gene lookup returns CDR1 MGHRA and CDR2 YSYEKL. The CDR3 region has the DNA TGCGCCAGCAGCCAAGTACCGGGAGGTCGCGGGGAGCTGTTTTTT. Translating it yields CASSQVPGGRGELFF.

The V call is TRBV6-1, the J call TRBJ1-1; unclear D gene. The CDR3 length is 13 residues. V lost 1 base, J lost 5 bases, and 8 bases lay in between. Germline V gene data show CDR1 as MNHNS and CDR2 as SASEGT. The DNA for the CDR3 is TGTGCCAGCAGTGAAGTGGCGGGAACTGAAGCTTTCTTT. Encoded protein: CASSEVAGTEAFF.

In its sample, this clonotype was seen a few times. This chain uses TRBV7-2 with TRBJ2-5; tentative D call: TRBD2 (7 bases). The J call is in doubt because the DNA end fits TRBJ2-7 better. The germline V gene encodes CDR1 SGHTA and CDR2 FQGNSA. This CDR3 has 13 residues. CDR3: CASSLQRGGEQYF. The DNA for the CDR3 is TGTGCCAGCAGCCTGCAGAGGGGGGGCGAGCAGTACTTC.

This clonotype appeared many times. This sequence joins TRBV4-2 and TRBJ2-3; maybe TRBD2 (7 bases). V was cut by 4 bases and J by 1 base, with 15 bases left in between. This CDR3 comprises 16 residues. The germline CDR1 and CDR2 sequences are LGHNA and YNFKEQ. CDR3 amino acids: CASSPLGGGGTDTQYF. For the CDR3, the DNA is TGTGCCAGCAGCCCCTTGGGGGGGGGCGGCACAGATACGCAGTATTTT.

The table lists this clonotype with many counts. The chain employs TRBV4-1 and TRBJ1-2, with unresolved D. The germline CDR1 and CDR2 sequences are MGHRA and YSYEKL. CDR3 size: 16 residues. Trimming pared 0 bases from V and 4 bases from J, leaving 15 bases between. The CDR3 region has the DNA TGCGCCAGCAGCCAAGATAACGAAATACAACCCTATGGCTACACCTTC. This encodes CASSQDNEIQPYGYTF.